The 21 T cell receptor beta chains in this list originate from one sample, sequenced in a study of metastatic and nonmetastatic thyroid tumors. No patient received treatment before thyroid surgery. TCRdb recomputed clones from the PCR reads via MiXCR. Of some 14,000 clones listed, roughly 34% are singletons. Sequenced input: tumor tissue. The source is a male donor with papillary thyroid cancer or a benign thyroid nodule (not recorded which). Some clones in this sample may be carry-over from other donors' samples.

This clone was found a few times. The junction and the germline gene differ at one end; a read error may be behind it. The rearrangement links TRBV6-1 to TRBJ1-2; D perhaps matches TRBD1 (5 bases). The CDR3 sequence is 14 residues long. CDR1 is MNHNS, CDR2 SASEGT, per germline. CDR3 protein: CSSSIGGWDYGYAF. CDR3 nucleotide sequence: TGTTCCAGCAGTATAGGAGGGTGGGACTATGGCTACGCCTTC.

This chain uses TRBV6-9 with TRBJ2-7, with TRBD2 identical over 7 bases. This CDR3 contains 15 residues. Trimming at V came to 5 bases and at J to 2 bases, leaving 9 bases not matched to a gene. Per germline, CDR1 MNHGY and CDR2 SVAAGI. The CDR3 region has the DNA TGTGCCAGCAGTGGCACTTTCGGGACTACCTACGAGCAGTACTTC. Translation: CASSGTFGTTYEQYF.

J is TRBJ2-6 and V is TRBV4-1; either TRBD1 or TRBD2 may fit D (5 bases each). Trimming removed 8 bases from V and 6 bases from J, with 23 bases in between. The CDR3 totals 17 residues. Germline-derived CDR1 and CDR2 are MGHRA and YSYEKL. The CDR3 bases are TGCGCCAGCGGGTGGGACGGGGTCTCTCTCGAGGCCAACGTCCTGACTTTC. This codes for CASGWDGVSLEANVLTF.

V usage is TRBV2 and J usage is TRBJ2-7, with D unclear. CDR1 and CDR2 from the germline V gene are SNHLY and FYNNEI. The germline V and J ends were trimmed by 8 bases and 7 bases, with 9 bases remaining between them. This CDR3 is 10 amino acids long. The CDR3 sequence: CASLLGEQYF. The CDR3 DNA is TGTGCCAGCCTGCTGGGAGAGCAGTACTTC.

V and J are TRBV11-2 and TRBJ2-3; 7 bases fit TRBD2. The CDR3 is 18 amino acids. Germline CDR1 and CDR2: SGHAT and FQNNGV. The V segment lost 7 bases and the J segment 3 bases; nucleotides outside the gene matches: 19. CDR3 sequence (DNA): TGTGCCAGCAACCCAAGAGGGCCTATCGGGAGGAGGACAGATACGCAGTATTTT. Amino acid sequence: CASNPRGPIGRRTDTQYF.

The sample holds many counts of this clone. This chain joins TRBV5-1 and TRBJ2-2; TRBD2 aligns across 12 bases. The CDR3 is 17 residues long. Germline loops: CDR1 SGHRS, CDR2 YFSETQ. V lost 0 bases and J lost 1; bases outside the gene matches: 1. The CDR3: CASSLGTSGKNTGELFF. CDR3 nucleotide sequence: TGCGCCAGCAGCTTGGGGACTAGCGGGAAGAACACCGGGGAGCTGTTTTTT.

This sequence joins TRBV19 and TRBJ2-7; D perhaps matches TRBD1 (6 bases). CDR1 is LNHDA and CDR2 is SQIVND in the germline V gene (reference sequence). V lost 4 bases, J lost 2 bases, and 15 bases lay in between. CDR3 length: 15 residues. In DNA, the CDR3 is TGTGCCAGTAGTACACTGGACAGTGGGGCCTACGAGCAGTACTTC. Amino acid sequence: CASSTLDSGAYEQYF.

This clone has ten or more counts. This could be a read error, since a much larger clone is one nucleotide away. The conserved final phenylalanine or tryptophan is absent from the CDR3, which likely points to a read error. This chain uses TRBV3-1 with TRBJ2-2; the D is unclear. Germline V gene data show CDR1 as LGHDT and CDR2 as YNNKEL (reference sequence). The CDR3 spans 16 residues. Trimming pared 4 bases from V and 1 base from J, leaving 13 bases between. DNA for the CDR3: TGTGCCAGCAGCCGACTCGGGTCCCGGAACACCGGGGAGCTGTTTCTT. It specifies CASSRLGSRNTGELFL.

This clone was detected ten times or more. For the CDR3, the DNA is TGTGCCAGCAGCTTGGCCGGGACAGAAGGCACCGGGGAGCTGTTTTTT. It specifies CASSLAGTEGTGELFF. This sequence joins TRBV5-6 and TRBJ2-2; 7 nucleotides agree with TRBD1. This CDR3 is built from 16 residues. Germline loops: CDR1 SGHDT, CDR2 YYEEEE. V lost 0 bases to trimming and J lost 4 bases; unmatched junction nucleotides: 6.

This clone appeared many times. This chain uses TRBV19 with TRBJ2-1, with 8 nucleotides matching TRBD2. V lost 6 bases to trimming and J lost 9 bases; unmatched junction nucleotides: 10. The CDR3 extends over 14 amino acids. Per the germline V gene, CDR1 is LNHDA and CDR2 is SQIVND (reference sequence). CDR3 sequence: CASRGTSGFGEQFF. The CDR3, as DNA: TGTGCCAGTAGAGGAACTAGCGGCTTCGGTGAGCAGTTCTTC.

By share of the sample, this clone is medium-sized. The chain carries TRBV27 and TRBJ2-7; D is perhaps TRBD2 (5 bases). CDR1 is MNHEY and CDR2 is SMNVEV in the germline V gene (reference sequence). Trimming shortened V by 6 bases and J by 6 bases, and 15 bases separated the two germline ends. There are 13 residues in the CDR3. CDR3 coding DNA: TGTGCCAGCAGGCTGCCCGGGGTTCCCGAGCAGTACTTC. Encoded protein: CASRLPGVPEQYF.

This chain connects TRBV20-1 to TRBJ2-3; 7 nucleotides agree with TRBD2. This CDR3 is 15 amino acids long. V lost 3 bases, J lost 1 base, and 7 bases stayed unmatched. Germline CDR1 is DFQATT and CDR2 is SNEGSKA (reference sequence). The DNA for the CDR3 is TGCAGTGCTAGGGCGGGCGGGAGTGGCACAGATACGCAGTATTTT. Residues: CSARAGGSGTDTQYF.

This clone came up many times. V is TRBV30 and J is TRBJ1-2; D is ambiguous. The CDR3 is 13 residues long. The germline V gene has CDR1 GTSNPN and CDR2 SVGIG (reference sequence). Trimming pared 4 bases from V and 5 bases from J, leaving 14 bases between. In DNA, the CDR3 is TGTGCCTGGACCCTGGATAGACGGTATGGCTACACCTTC. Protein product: CAWTLDRRYGYTF.

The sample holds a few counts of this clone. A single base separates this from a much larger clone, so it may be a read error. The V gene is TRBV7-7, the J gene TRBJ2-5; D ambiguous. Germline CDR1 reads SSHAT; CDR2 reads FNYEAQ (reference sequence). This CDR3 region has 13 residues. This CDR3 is CASSFICQETQYF. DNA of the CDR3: TGTGCTAGCAGCTTTATTTGTCAAGAGACCCAGTACTTC.

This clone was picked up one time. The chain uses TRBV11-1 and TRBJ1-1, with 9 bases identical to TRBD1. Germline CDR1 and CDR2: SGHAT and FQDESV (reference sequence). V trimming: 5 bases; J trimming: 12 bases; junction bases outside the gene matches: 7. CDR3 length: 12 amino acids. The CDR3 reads CASSPDRGASFF. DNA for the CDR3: TGTGCCAGCAGCCCGGACAGGGGCGCATCTTTCTTT. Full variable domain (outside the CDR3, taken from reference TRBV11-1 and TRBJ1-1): EAEVAQSPRYKITEKSQAVAFWCDPISGHATLYWYRQILGQGPELLVQFQDESVVDDSQLPKDRFSAERLKGVDSTLKIQPAELGDSAMYLCASSPDRGASFFGQGTRLTVV.

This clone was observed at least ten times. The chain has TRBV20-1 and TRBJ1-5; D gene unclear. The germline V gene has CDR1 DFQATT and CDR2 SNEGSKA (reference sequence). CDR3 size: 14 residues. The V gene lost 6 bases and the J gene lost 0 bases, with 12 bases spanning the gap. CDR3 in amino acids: CSALGYYSNQPQHF. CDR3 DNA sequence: TGCAGTGCCTTGGGGTACTATAGCAATCAGCCCCAGCATTTT.

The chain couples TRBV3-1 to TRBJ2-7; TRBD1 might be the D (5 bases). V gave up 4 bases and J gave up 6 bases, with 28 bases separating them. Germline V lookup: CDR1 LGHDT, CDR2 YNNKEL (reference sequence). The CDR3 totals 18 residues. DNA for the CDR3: TGTGCCAGCAGCCTCTCCCCGGGCACAGGTCCCAGCATGGGCGAGCAGTACTTC. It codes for CASSLSPGTGPSMGEQYF.

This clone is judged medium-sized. The CDR3: CASSFRDSPLHF. CDR3 in DNA: TGTGCCAGCAGTTTCAGGGACTCACCCCTCCACTTT. The chain employs TRBV27 and TRBJ1-6; D is perhaps TRBD1 (5 bases). Deletions cut 3 bases from V and 10 bases from J, with 7 bases between. The germline gives CDR1 MNHEY, CDR2 SMNVEV (reference sequence). The CDR3 is 12 residues long.

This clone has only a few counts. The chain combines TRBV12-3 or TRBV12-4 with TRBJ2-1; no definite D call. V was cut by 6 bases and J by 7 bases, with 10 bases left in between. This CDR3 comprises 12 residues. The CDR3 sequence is CASSLDGNEQFF. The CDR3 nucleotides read TGTGCCAGCAGCCTGGACGGGAATGAGCAGTTCTTC.

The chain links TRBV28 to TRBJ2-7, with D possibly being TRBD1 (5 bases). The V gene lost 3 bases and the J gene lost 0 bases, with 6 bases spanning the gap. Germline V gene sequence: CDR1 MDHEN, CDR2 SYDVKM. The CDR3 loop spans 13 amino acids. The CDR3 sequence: CASSFRDSYEQYF. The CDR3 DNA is TGTGCCAGCAGTTTCAGGGACTCCTACGAGCAGTACTTC.

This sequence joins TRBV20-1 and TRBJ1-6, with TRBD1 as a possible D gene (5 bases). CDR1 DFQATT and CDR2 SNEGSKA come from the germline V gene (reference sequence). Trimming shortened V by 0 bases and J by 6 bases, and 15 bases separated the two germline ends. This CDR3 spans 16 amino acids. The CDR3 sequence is CSARDLRGYSNSPLHF. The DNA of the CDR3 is TGCAGTGCTAGAGATCTAAGGGGTTATAGTAATTCACCCCTCCACTTT.